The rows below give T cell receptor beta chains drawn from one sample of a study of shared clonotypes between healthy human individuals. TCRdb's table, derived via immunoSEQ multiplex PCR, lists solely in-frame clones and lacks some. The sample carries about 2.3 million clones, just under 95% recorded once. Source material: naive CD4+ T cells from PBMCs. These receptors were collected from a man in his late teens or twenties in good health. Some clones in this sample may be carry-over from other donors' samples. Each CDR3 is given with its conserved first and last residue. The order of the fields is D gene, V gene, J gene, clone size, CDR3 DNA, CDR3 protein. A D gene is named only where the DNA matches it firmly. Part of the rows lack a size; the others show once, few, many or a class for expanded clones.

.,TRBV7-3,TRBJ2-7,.,TGTGCCAGCAGCTTAATTCCCGTGGGCAGCGGGGAGCAGTACTTC,CASSLIPVGSGEQYF
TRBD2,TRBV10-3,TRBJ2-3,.,TGTGCCATCAGTGAGGAGCGGGGGTGGGAAGATACGCAGTATTTT,CAISEERGWEDTQYF
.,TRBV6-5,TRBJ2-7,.,TGTGCCAGCAGTCAGTTCACCGGACCCTACGAGCAGTACTTC,CASSQFTGPYEQYF
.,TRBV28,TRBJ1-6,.,TGTGCCAGCAGATGGACGACCAATTCACCCCTCCACTTT,CASRWTTNSPLHF
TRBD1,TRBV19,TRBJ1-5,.,TGTGCCACCGAAGACCGGGACAGGGGAAGCAATCAGCCCCAGCATTTT,CATEDRDRGSNQPQHF
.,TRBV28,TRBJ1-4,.,TGTGCCAGCAGCCGCGGACGGTTGAGTGAAAAACTGTTTTTT,CASSRGRLSEKLFF
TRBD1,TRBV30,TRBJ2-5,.,TGTGCCTGGATTGGACAGGGTTACGGTGAGCAGTACTTC,CAWIGQGYGEQYF
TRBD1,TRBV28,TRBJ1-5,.,TGTGCCAGCAGTCCACACAGGGGAGGCAATCAGCCCCAGCATTTT,CASSPHRGGNQPQHF
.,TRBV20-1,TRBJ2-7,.,TGCAGTGCTGGAAGTCCCTACGAGCAGTACTTC,CSAGSPYEQYF
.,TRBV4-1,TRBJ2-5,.,TGCGCCAGCAGCCAGGGGGAACAAGAGACCCAGTACTTC,CASSQGEQETQYF
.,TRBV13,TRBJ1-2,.,TGTGCCAGCAGCCCTGATCAGGGACTGGCGGTCGATGGCTACACCTTC,CASSPDQGLAVDGYTF
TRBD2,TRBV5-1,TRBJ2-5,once,TGCGCCAGCACCCAGGGACTAGCGGGATACCAAGAGACCCAGTACTTC,CASTQGLAGYQETQYF
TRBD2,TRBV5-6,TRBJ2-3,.,TGTGCCAGCAGCTGGCTAGCGGGAGGGCAAGGAAGAGATACGCAGTATTTT,CASSWLAGGQGRDTQYF
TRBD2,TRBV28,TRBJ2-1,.,TGTGCCAGCCGGCGCAGCGGGAGTGATAGCCATGAGCAGTTCTTC,CASRRSGSDSHEQFF
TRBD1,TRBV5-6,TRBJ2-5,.,TGTGCCAGCAGCTTGTTAGGGACAGATGAAGAGACCCAGTACTTC,CASSLLGTDEETQYF
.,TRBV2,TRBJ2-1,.,TGTGCCAGCACCGTAGCGGCCTCCTACAATGAGCAGTTCTTC,CASTVAASYNEQFF
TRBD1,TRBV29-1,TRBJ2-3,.,TGCAGCGTTGGGTGGGACAGGGGGAGAGATACGCAGTATTTT,CSVGWDRGRDTQYF
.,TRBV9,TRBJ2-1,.,TGTGCCAGCAGCGCCGAGGGACTTGAGGGGGCCTACAATGAGCAGTTCTTC,CASSAEGLEGAYNEQFF
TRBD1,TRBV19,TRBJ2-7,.,TGTGCCAGTAGTATAAAGACAGGGGGAAACTACGAGCAGTACTTC,CASSIKTGGNYEQYF
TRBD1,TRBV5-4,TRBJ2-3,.,TGTGCCAGCAGCTTGGCCCGGACAGGGGGAACAGATACGCAGTATTTT,CASSLARTGGTDTQYF
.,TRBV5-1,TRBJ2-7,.,TGCGCCAGCAGCTTGGGACCCCCCAGCACCTACGAGCAGTACTTC,CASSLGPPSTYEQYF
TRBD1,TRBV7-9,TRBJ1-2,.,TGTGCCAGCAGCTTTCCTACCGGGACAGAAGTTGGCTACACCTTC,CASSFPTGTEVGYTF
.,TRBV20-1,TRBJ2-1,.,TGCAGTGCTAGAGATAGGACCCCCCAGTTCTTC,CSARDRTPQFF
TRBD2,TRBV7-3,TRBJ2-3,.,TGTGCCAGCAGCTTAGCCCGACTAGCGGGAGGGGCAGATACGCAGTATTTT,CASSLARLAGGADTQYF
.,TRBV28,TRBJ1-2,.,TGTGCCAGCAGTTCCCCAGCGGCTAAGGATAACTATGGCTACACCTTC,CASSSPAAKDNYGYTF
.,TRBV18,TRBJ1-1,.,TGTGCCAGCTCACCCCAGGGCGGGATGTGGGGGAATACTGAAGCTTTCTTT,CASSPQGGMWGNTEAFF
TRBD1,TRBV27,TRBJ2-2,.,TGTGCCAGCAGTTTATTGAGGACAGGGGGCTTCGGGGAGCTGTTTTTT,CASSLLRTGGFGELFF
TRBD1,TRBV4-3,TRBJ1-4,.,TGCGCCAGCAGCCAGGGACAGGGTGCCGAAAAACTGTTTTTT,CASSQGQGAEKLFF
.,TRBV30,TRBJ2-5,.,TGTGCCTGGAGTTCTCCCCAAGAGACCCAGTACTTC,CAWSSPQETQYF
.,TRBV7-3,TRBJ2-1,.,TGTGCCAGCAGCTTAAGGTTTAGGGGCTCCTACAATGAGCAGTTCTTC,CASSLRFRGSYNEQFF
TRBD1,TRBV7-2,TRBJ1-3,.,TGTGCCAGCAGCCCCCAAGGGACAGCTGGAAACACCATATATTTT,CASSPQGTAGNTIYF
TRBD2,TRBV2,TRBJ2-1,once,TGTGCCAGCAAAAAACTAGCGCCACAGAATGAGCAGTTCTTC,CASKKLAPQNEQFF
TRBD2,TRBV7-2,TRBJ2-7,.,TGTGCCAGCAGCTTATGGGCTAGCGGGCCAACCCGCGAGCAGTACTTC,CASSLWASGPTREQYF
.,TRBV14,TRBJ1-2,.,TGTGCCAGCAGCCAAGATAGCTGGGTGAACTATGGCTACACCTTC,CASSQDSWVNYGYTF
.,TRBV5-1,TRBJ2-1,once,TGCGCCAGCAGCGAAGGGAGTATCTACAATGAGCAGTTCTTC,CASSEGSIYNEQFF
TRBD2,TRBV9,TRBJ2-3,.,TGTGCCAGCAGCGCTGTAGCGGGAGTTGGAGATACGCAGTATTTT,CASSAVAGVGDTQYF
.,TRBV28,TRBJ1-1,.,TGTGCCAGCAGTCCGGAGACAGCACTGAACACTGAAGCTTTCTTT,CASSPETALNTEAFF
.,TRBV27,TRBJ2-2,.,TGTGCCAGCAGTTTAGTAGCCAGGGGTGGCGGGGAGCTGTTTTTT,CASSLVARGGGELFF
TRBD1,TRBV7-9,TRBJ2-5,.,TGTGCCAGCAGCCCCGTGGACAGGGGAGAGACCCAGTACTTC,CASSPVDRGETQYF
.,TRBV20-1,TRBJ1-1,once,TGCAGTGCCGCAATGACAGCTGAAGCTTTCTTT,CSAAMTAEAFF
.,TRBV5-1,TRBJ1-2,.,TGCGCCAGCAGCTCCGATAACTATGGCTACACCTTC,CASSSDNYGYTF
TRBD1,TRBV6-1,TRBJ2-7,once,TGTGCCAGCAGCCCCTGGCGGACAGGGCCCTACGAGCAGTACTTC,CASSPWRTGPYEQYF
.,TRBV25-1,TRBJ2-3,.,TGTGCCAGCAGTGTCAGGGGAACGGATACGCAGTATTTT,CASSVRGTDTQYF
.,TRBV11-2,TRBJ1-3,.,TGTGCCAGCAGGACGATACAGGGCTTAGCTGGAAACACCATATATTTT,CASRTIQGLAGNTIYF
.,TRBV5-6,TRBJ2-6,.,TGTGCCAGCAGCTTGTTTGCGAGCGCTGGGGCCAACGTCCTGACTTTC,CASSLFASAGANVLTF
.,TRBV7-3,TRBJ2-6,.,TGTGCCAGCAGCTTGGCTTTTGGGGCCAACGTCCTGACTTTC,CASSLAFGANVLTF
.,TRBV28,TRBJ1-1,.,TGTGCCAGCAGTTTGATGGGCCCCATAAGCACTGAAGCTTTCTTT,CASSLMGPISTEAFF
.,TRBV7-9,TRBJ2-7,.,TGTGCCAGCAGCCTTCCAGGGGCTTCACGCGAGCAGTACTTC,CASSLPGASREQYF
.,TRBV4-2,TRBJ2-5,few,TGTGCCAGCAGCCAAGATTGGTCGACTCAAGAGACCCAGTACTTC,CASSQDWSTQETQYF
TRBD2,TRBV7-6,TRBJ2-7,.,TGTGCCAGCAGCCGACTAGCGGGAGAGCTCTACGAGCAGTACTTC,CASSRLAGELYEQYF
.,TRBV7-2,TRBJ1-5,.,TGTGCCAGCAGCTTACTTGGGTCCACGGTCAATCAGCCCCAGCATTTT,CASSLLGSTVNQPQHF
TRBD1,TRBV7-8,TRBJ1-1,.,TGTGCCAGCAGCTTACGGCAGGGGGCAATCCCCATGAACACTGAAGCTTTCTTT,CASSLRQGAIPMNTEAFF
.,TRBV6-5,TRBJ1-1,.,TGTGCCAGCAGTTACTCGGGGGTTGACACTGAAGCTTTCTTT,CASSYSGVDTEAFF
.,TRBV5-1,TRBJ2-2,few,TGCGCCAGCAGCTTTATCCTCGGGGAGCTGTTTTTT,CASSFILGELFF
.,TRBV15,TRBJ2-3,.,TGTGCCACCAGCAGGGGGAGAGCTAGCACAGATACGCAGTATTTT,CATSRGRASTDTQYF